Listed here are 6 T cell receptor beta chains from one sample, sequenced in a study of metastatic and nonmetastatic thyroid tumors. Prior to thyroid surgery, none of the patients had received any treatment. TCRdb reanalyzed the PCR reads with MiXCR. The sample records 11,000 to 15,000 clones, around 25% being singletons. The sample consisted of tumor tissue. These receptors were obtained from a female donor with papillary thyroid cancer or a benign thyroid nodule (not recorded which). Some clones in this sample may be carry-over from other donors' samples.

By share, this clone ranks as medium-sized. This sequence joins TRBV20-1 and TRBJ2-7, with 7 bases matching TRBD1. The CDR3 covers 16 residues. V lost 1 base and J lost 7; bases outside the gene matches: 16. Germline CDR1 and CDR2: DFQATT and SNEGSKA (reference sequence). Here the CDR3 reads CSARALGGGPRWEQYF. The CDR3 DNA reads TGCAGTGCTAGAGCTCTAGGGGGCGGGCCGCGCTGGGAGCAGTACTTC.

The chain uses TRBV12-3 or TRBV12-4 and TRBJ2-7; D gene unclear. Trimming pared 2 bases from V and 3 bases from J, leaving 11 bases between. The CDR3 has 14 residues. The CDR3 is CASSLFNPLYEQYF. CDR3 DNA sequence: TGTGCCAGCAGTTTATTTAACCCCCTCTACGAGCAGTACTTC.

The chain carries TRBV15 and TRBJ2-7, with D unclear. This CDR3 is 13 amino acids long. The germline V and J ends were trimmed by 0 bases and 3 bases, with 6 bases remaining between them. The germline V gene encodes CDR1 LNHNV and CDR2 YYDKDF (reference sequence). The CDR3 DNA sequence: TGTGCCACCAGCAGAGATCTGGGCTACGAGCAGTACTTC. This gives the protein CATSRDLGYEQYF.

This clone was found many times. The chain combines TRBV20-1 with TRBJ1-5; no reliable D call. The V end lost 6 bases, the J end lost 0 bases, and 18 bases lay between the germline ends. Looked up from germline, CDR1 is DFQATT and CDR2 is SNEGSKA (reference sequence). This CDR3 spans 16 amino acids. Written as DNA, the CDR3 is TGCAGTGCCAACAAGATGAACCTTTATAGCAATCAGCCCCAGCATTTT. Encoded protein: CSANKMNLYSNQPQHF.

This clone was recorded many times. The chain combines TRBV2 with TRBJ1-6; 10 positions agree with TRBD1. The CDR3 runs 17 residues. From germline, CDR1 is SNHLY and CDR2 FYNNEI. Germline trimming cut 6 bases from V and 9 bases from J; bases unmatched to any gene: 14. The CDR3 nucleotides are TGTGCCAGCAGCTCAAGGCCGGGACAGGGGTTCGCTTCACCCCTCCACTTT. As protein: CASSSRPGQGFASPLHF.

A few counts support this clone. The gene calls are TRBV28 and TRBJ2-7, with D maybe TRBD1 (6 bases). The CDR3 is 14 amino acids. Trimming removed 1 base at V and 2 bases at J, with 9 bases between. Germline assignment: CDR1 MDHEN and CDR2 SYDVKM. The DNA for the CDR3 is TGTGCCAGCAGTTTATCGGACAGACCCTACGAGCAGTACTTC. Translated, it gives CASSLSDRPYEQYF.